One sample yielded the 10 T cell receptor beta chains listed below, sequenced in a study of OX40 agonist ivuxolimab in advanced cancers. Only in-frame clones appear in the TCRdb table, and some are missing; sequencing was by immunoSEQ multiplex PCR. The data show roughly 70,000 clones, approximately 90% seen once. Sequenced material: CD4+ or CD8+ T cells sorted from blood, taken in a trial of the OX40 agonist ivuxolimab. These receptors all stem from an adult with an advanced solid tumor such as melanoma, head and neck, liver or kidney cancer.

The chain carries TRBV18 and TRBJ2-3; TRBD2 matches at 9 bases. J was trimmed by 4 bases and V by 6 bases; bases with no gene match: 8. Germline V gene sequence: CDR1 KGHSH, CDR2 LQKENI. There are 15 residues in the CDR3. This CDR3 reads CASSLVSGRSDTQYF. Written as DNA, the CDR3 is TGTGCCAGCTCGCTAGTTAGCGGGAGATCAGATACGCAGTATTTT.

The V and J genes are TRBV6-5 and TRBJ1-5; 11 nucleotides match TRBD1. The V gene's germline CDR1 is MNHEY and CDR2 SVGAGI. Losses at the gene ends were 5 bases for V and 8 bases for J; bases not matched to a gene: 8. The CDR3 consists of 15 residues. In DNA, the CDR3 is TGTGCCAGCAGTAGGACAGGGGGCTTTCTAGAGCCCCAGCATTTT. Its translation: CASSRTGGFLEPQHF.

This chain uses TRBV7-9 with TRBJ2-3; TRBD1 agrees at 9 bases. Germline loops: CDR1 SEHNR, CDR2 FQNEAQ (reference sequence). J gave up 6 bases and V 2 bases, and 9 bases lay outside the gene matches. The CDR3 extends over 16 amino acids. The CDR3 nucleotides are TGTGCCAGCAGCTTATACGGGACAGGGATGGTGGATACGCAGTATTTT. Translating gives CASSLYGTGMVDTQYF.

This chain uses TRBV7-9 with TRBJ2-3; TRBD2 matches at 16 bases. V lost 5 bases, J lost 2 bases, and 7 bases stayed unmatched. CDR3 length: 18 residues. Germline lookup yields CDR1 SEHNR and CDR2 FQNEAQ (reference sequence). CDR3 in amino acids: CASSKGLAGGIATDTQYF. The CDR3 nucleotides read TGTGCCAGCAGCAAGGGACTAGCGGGAGGGATTGCCACAGATACGCAGTATTTT.

This rearrangement joins TRBV30 to TRBJ2-5, with D perhaps matching TRBD2 (6 bases). In germline, CDR1 is GTSNPN, CDR2 SVGIG (reference sequence). This CDR3 spans 13 amino acids. Trimming stripped 0 bases from V and 2 bases from J, with 7 bases between. CDR3 coding DNA: TGTGCCTGGAGTGTTGGGGGGCAAGAGACCCAGTACTTC. It translates to CAWSVGGQETQYF.

This chain joins TRBV10-1 and TRBJ1-1; D perhaps matches TRBD1 (6 bases). The CDR3 spans 12 residues. The ends were cut back, 5 bases at V and 5 bases at J, with 9 bases in the middle. Per germline, CDR1 WNHNN and CDR2 SYGVQD (reference sequence). CDR3 amino acids: CASSTRGTEAFF. In nucleotides, the CDR3 is TGCGCCAGCAGTACCAGGGGAACTGAAGCTTTCTTT.

The V gene is TRBV6-1, the J gene TRBJ2-7; D remains unclear. The ends were cut back, 5 bases at V and 5 bases at J, with 13 bases in the middle. CDR3 size: 13 residues. The germline gives CDR1 MNHNS, CDR2 SASEGT. The CDR3 protein is CASSPQARDEQYF. As DNA, the CDR3 is TGTGCCAGCAGTCCTCAGGCACGTGACGAGCAGTACTTC.

The J gene is TRBJ2-7, the V gene TRBV4-2, with D perhaps matching TRBD2 (6 bases). The CDR3 loop spans 18 amino acids. V lost 4 bases to trimming and J lost 2 bases, with 24 bases between them. Germline-derived CDR1 and CDR2 are LGHNA and YNFKEQ. CDR3 in DNA: TGTGCCAGCAGCCCCCACCCTCCGGGACTGGGGGGAACCTACGAGCAGTACTTC. Translating gives CASSPHPPGLGGTYEQYF.

The rearrangement uses TRBV27 and TRBJ2-1, with 9 positions matching TRBD2. Germline values: CDR1 MNHEY, CDR2 SMNVEV (reference sequence). The CDR3 covers 15 residues. V gave up 1 base and J gave up 5 bases; unmatched junction bases: 3. The CDR3 sequence: CASSLLGLANNEQFF. CDR3 nucleotide sequence: TGTGCCAGCAGTTTATTAGGACTAGCGAACAATGAGCAGTTCTTC.

The chain couples TRBV29-1 to TRBJ1-3; 7 nucleotides agree with TRBD1. The CDR3 sequence is 12 residues long. The V gene end was trimmed by 5 bases and the J gene end by 4 bases; junction bases not matched to a gene: 2. Germline values: CDR1 SQVTM, CDR2 ANQGSEA. The CDR3 reads CSVKGAGNTIYF. CDR3 sequence (DNA): TGCAGCGTTAAGGGGGCCGGAAACACCATATATTTT.